The sequence of this T cell receptor (beta chain) was determined in a study of CD8+CD57+ T cells in acquired aplastic anemia. Sequencing involved patients with CD8+CD57+ cell expansion previously shown by flow cytometry. Genomic DNA templated the TCR beta VDJ and CDR3 profiling. TCRdb analysed the reads with MiXCR anew, one entry per CDR3 protein. This sample has around 170,000 distinct CDR3 sequences, with more than 45% found just once. V gave up 6 bases and J gave up 4 bases, with 13 bases separating them. The CDR3 is made up of 14 amino acids. CDR1 ENHRY and CDR2 SYGVKD come from the germline V gene.

The origin of this receptor is a human donor with aplastic anemia. The genes are TRBV10-3 and TRBJ2-1, with D possibly TRBD1 on 6 matching bases. The sequencing sample was made of sorted CD4+, CD8+, or CD8+CD57+ T cells (not recorded which) from PBMCs. The CDR3 protein is CAISRDTSYNEQFF. The CDR3 bases are TGTGCCATCAGCCGGGACACTTCATACAATGAGCAGTTCTTC.